This T cell receptor beta chain was found in a study of OX40 agonist ivuxolimab in advanced cancers. Between the trimmed V and J ends, which lost 3 bases and 6 bases, there was a span of 11 bases. From germline, CDR1 is SQVTM and CDR2 ANQGSEA. This CDR3 spans 12 amino acids. Profiled with immunoSEQ multiplex PCR; TCRdb holds only in-frame clones, not every one. The sample holds around 100,000 clones, roughly 90% seen once. This chain joins TRBV29-1 and TRBJ1-2; D might be TRBD1 (6 bases). Sequenced here: CD4+ or CD8+ T cells sorted from blood, sampled in a trial of the OX40 agonist ivuxolimab. The source is an adult with an advanced solid tumor such as melanoma, head and neck, liver or kidney cancer. The CDR3 loop reads CSVDRGSDGYTF. In DNA, the CDR3 is TGCAGCGTTGATAGGGGGAGTGATGGCTACACCTTC.